Sequencing of this TCR beta chain was carried out in a study of a mutant IDH1 vaccine in newly diagnosed glioma. For the study at large: The patients were given eight vaccinations, one each in weeks 1, 3, 5, 7, 11, 15, 19 and 23. Previous treatment comprised radiotherapy, temozolomide, or both, mostly both. Sex among treated patients split around 60% male, about 40% female; mean age was approximately 40 years.

Time point in this sample: week 23, last vaccination. The study gave 300 ug of mutant IDH1 20-mer peptide per vaccine dose, with topical imiquimod. Astrocytomas that were new, WHO grade 3 or 4, IDH1-mutant and ATRX-lost were present in the donors. About this clone itself: Its matching antigen is unknown.

Between the trimmed V and J ends, which lost 1 base and 4 bases, there was a span of 15 bases. The CDR3 loop spans 17 amino acids. CDR1 and CDR2 from the germline V gene are SGHKS and YYEKEE (reference sequence). Clones were read by immunoSEQ multiplex PCR, and TCRdb kept only the in-frame ones, dropping some. Of fewer than 45,000 clones detected, approximately 90% appear once; the ten largest clones hold 3.5% to 4%. This chain uses TRBV5-5 with TRBJ1-6, with TRBD1 as a possible D gene (5 bases). The sequence was collected from a man aged 45-65 years with glioma. This specimen consisted of PBMCs, obtained from a glioma patient whose treatment included an IDH1 peptide vaccine. CDR3 DNA: TGTGCCAGCAGCTTGTATGGGGGAAACACTTATAATTCACCCCTCCACTTT. Its translation: CASSLYGGNTYNSPLHF.